This T cell receptor beta chain came from a study of T-cell reconstitution after alpha-beta-depleted transplantation in children. Unique molecular identifiers were built into the TCRbeta library. TCRdb itself ran the PCR reads through MiXCR, one entry per CDR3 protein. The sample has more than 250,000 distinct CDR3 sequences; 9.9% are singletons. The CDR3 totals 13 residues. V shed 1 base and J 6 bases; nucleotides not matched to a gene: 3. CDR1 is SGHTA, CDR2 FQGTGA, per germline. This TCR was sampled from a human donor who donated a stem cell graft to a child with SCID. J is TRBJ2-7 and V is TRBV7-3; TRBD1 matches 7 bases. Sample: PBMCs from the stem cell graft donor, taken from the stem cell graft. CDR3: CASSLRQGSEQYF. CDR3 nucleotides: TGTGCCAGCAGCTTAAGACAGGGCAGCGAGCAGTACTTC.